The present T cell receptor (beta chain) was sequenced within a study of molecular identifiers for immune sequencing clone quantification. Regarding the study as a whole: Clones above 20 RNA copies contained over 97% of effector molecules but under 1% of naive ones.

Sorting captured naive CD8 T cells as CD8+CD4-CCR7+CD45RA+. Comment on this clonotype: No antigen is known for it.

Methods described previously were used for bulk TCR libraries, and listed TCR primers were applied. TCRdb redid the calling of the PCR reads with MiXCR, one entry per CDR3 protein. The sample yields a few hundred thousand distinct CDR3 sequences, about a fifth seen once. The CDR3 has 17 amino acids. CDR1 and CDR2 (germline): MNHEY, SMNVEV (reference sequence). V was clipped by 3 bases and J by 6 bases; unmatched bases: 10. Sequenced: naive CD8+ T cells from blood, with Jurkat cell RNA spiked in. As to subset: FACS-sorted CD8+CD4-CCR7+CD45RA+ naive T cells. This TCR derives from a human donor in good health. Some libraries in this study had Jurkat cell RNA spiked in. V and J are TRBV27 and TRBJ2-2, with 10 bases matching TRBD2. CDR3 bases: TGTGCCAGCAGTTTGGGGCTAGCGGGAGCTTGGGCCGGGGAGCTGTTTTTT. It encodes CASSLGLAGAWAGELFF.